This T cell receptor (beta chain) is drawn from a study of shared clonotypes between healthy human individuals. The CDR3 sequence is 16 residues long. Trimming took 0 bases from V and 0 from J, leaving 11 bases between them. From germline, CDR1 is GTSNPN and CDR2 SVGIG (reference sequence). Original processing notes: Because ImmunoSEQ provided only junction sequences with no quality scores, the filtering differed. The repertoire was sequenced with immunoSEQ multiplex PCR; TCRdb's copy has only in-frame clones and lacks some. D and trimming were read from the DNA, whereas the V and J calls and clone size are those reported in that table. The table shows about half a million clones, with approximately 80% occurring only once.

The sequencing sample was made of PBMCs. This clonotype originated in a woman between 35 and 50 years old in good health. Some clones in this sample may be carry-over from other donors' samples. The chain has TRBV30 and TRBJ2-2, with D uncertain. CDR3: CAWSVWKLSNTGELFF. The CDR3 nucleotides are TGTGCCTGGAGTGTATGGAAGCTTTCGAACACCGGGGAGCTGTTTTTT.